Below, 10 T cell receptor beta chains from the same sample are listed, as sequenced in a study of cytomegalovirus exposure and HLA in healthy donors (dated 2017 in TCRdb). Libraries were made using the immunoSEQ multiplex PCR assay. For the multiplex PCR, a mixture combining 60 forward primers for TCR Vbeta segments and 13 reverse primers for TCR Jbeta segments was used. TCRdb took over this immuneACCESS table, retaining in-frame rearrangements with V and J assigned. Such tables are incomplete; in checked studies, under half of the missing clones stem from an unresolved V gene, and the remainder is unexplained. This sample holds 150,000 to 200,000 clones; 80% were observed only once. The biggest ten clones account for about 9.7% of the sample. Input material: PBMCs. The receptors derive from a man between 18 and 29 years old in good health and CMV-seropositive.

This clone appeared a single time. The chain carries TRBV7-9 and TRBJ2-3, with TRBD2 matching 9 bases. Germline V lookup: CDR1 SEHNR, CDR2 FQNEAQ (reference sequence). V dropped 3 bases and J dropped 4; count of bases not matched to a gene: 11. The CDR3 consists of 17 residues. CDR3 region: CASSFSSGREGADTQYF. The CDR3 nucleotides read TGTGCCAGCAGCTTCAGTAGCGGGAGAGAAGGTGCAGATACGCAGTATTTT.

This clone appeared a single time. The rearrangement uses TRBV10-2 and TRBJ2-3; D perhaps matches TRBD1 (6 bases). This CDR3 has 13 residues. V was trimmed by 3 bases and J by 11 bases, leaving 15 bases between them. CDR1 is WSHSY, CDR2 SAAADI, per germline. The DNA for the CDR3 is TGCGCCAGCAGTGAAGGGGGTGGGCAGGAGCAGTATTTT. Translation: CASSEGGGQEQYF.

The V call is TRBV30, the J call TRBJ2-5; D is undetermined. Germline V gene data show CDR1 as GTSNPN and CDR2 as SVGIG (reference sequence). Trimming took off 0 bases at V and 5 bases at J, with 10 bases between the two ends. The length of the CDR3 is 13 residues. This CDR3 is CAWSVLVGETQYF. The CDR3 bases are TGTGCCTGGAGTGTACTGGTCGGGGAGACCCAGTACTTC.

The chain employs TRBV6-5 and TRBJ2-1; 7 bases are shared with TRBD2. This CDR3 is built from 14 residues. The junction had 1 base not matched to a gene; V was cut back by 2 bases and J by 3 bases. CDR1 and CDR2 (germline): MNHEY, SVGAGI. CDR3 coding DNA: TGTGCCAGCAGTTACGGACTAGTCTACAATGAGCAGTTCTTC. Amino acid sequence: CASSYGLVYNEQFF.

The chain has TRBV7-9 and TRBJ2-7; 10 positions agree with TRBD2. The CDR3 covers 15 residues. The trim removed 3 bases at V and 4 bases at J, leaving 6 bases unmatched. Germline V gene sequence: CDR1 SEHNR, CDR2 FQNEAQ (reference sequence). As DNA, the CDR3 is TGTGCCAGCAGCTTTCCCGGTAGCGGGGGGTACGAGCAGTACTTC. It yields the protein CASSFPGSGGYEQYF.

The V and J genes are TRBV4-1 and TRBJ2-5, with 8 bases aligning to TRBD2. Germline lookup yields CDR1 MGHRA and CDR2 YSYEKL. The CDR3 extends over 17 amino acids. The V gene end was trimmed by 3 bases and the J gene end by 5 bases; junction bases not matched to a gene: 14. CDR3 in DNA: TGCGCCAGCAGCCATGCGACGGGAGGGGTTGGCGTGGAGACCCAGTACTTC. This gives the protein CASSHATGGVGVETQYF.

This chain uses TRBV5-1 with TRBJ2-5, with 7 bases lining up with TRBD2. The J segment lost 0 bases and the V segment lost 5 bases, leaving 7 bases of the junction unmatched. CDR1 and CDR2 from the germline V gene are SGHRS and YFSETQ. The CDR3 spans 15 residues. For the CDR3, the DNA is TGCGCCAGCAGGGGGGGGGAATGGGACCAAGAGACCCAGTACTTC. It codes for CASRGGEWDQETQYF. The whole variable domain, filled in from reference TRBV5-1 and TRBJ2-5, reads KAGVTQTPRYLIKTRGQQVTLSCSPISGHRSVSWYQQTPGQGLQFLFEYFSETQRNKGNFPGRFSGRQFSNSRSEMNVSTLELGDSALYLCASRGGEWDQETQYFGPGTRLLVL.

This chain connects TRBV28 to TRBJ2-7; D is possibly TRBD1 (5 bases). Trimming cost V 3 bases and J 5 bases, with 14 bases left between them. The CDR3 extends over 14 amino acids. From germline, CDR1 is MDHEN and CDR2 SYDVKM. This CDR3 reads CASSFGIRVHEQYF. CDR3 DNA: TGTGCCAGCAGTTTCGGAATCAGGGTCCACGAGCAGTACTTC.

This chain joins TRBV19 and TRBJ2-7; the match to TRBD1 covers 8 bases. Trimming removed 9 bases from V and 2 bases from J; junction bases left unmatched: 9. The CDR3 extends over 14 amino acids. CDR1 and CDR2 (germline): LNHDA, SQIVND (reference sequence). CDR3 bases: TGTGCCAGCCGCGACAGGGGTCTCCCCTACGAGCAGTACTTC. It yields the protein CASRDRGLPYEQYF.

The rearrangement joins TRBV6-6 to TRBJ2-5; 11 bases fit TRBD2. V was clipped by 4 bases and J by 2 bases; unmatched bases: 6. The germline V gene has CDR1 MNHNY and CDR2 SVGAGI (reference sequence). There are 16 residues in the CDR3. CDR3 residues: CASSLWGLAVQETQYF. CDR3 coding DNA: TGTGCCAGCAGTTTATGGGGACTAGCGGTACAAGAGACCCAGTACTTC.